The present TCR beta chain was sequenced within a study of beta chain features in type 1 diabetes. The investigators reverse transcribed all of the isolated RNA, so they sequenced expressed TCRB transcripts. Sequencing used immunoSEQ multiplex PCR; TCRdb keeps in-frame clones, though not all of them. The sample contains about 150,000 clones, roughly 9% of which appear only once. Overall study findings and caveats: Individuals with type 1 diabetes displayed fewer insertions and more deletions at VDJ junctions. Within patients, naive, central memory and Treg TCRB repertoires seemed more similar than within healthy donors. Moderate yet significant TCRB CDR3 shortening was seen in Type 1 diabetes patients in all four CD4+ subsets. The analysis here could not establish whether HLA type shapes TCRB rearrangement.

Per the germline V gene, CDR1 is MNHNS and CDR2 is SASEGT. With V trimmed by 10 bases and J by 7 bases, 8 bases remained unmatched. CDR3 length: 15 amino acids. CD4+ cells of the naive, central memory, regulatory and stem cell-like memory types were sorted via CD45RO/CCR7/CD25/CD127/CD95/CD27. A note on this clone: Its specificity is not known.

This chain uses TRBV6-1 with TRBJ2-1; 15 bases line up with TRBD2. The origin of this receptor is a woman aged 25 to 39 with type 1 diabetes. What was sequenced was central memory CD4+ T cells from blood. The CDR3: CATQTGLAGGNEQFF. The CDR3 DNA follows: TGTGCCACCCAAACGGGACTAGCGGGAGGAAATGAGCAGTTCTTC.